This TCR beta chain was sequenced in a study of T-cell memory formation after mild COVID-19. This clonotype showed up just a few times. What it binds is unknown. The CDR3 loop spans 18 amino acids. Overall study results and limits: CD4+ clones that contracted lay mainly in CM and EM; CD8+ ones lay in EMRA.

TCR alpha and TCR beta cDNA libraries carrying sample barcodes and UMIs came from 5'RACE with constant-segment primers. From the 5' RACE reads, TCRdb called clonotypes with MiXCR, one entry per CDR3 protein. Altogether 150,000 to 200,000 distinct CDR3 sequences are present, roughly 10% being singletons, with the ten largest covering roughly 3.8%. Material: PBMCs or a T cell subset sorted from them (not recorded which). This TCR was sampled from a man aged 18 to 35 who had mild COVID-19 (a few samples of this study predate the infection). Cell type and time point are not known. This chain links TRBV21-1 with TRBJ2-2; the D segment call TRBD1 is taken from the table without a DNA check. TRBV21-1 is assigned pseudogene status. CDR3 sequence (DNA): TGTGCCAGCAGCAAAGAATGGGACGCCTCCGTGAACACCGGGGAGCTGTTTTTT. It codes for CASSKEWDASVNTGELFF.